What follows are 2 T cell receptor beta chains derived from one specimen sequenced in a study of CD8 T cells in ankylosing spondylitis. MiXCR was run by TCRdb on the 5' RACE reads, yielding one entry per CDR3 protein. The profile shows 80,000 to 90,000 distinct CDR3 sequences, under 30% of them singletons. Sequences were obtained from blood, either unsorted or a sorted T cell fraction (not recorded which). These receptors were taken from a male donor with ankylosing spondylitis or in good health (not recorded which).

This rearrangement joins TRBV5-1 to TRBJ2-5; D is unclear. V shed 0 bases and J shed 5 bases, with 8 bases lying between them. Germline values: CDR1 SGHRS, CDR2 YFSETQ. CDR3 length: 13 amino acids. CDR3 sequence reads: CASSLGTVETQYF. DNA for the CDR3: TGCGCCAGCAGCTTGGGAACAGTGGAGACCCAGTACTTC.

The V and J genes are TRBV28 and TRBJ1-2; D uncertain. V lost 3 bases and J lost 4, with 9 bases in between. This CDR3 has 13 amino acids. Germline lookup yields CDR1 MDHEN and CDR2 SYDVKM. CDR3 sequence: CASSLFAPYGYTF. CDR3 coding DNA: TGTGCCAGCAGTTTGTTCGCCCCCTATGGCTACACCTTC.